A selection of T cell receptor beta chains follows, all from one sample in a study of monozygotic twins with inflammatory bowel disease. TCRdb reprocessed the 5' RACE reads, keeping one entry per CDR3 protein, no DNA. The sample yields 300,000 to 400,000 distinct CDR3 sequences, of which the top ten take up around 2%. The source material was blood. These receptors came from a human donor with ulcerative colitis or Crohn's disease, or a healthy co-twin of an affected twin (not recorded which). CDR3s include the opening cysteine and the closing phenylalanine or tryptophan.

cdr3_aa j_call v_call
CASSPRDRGGYGYTF TRBJ1-2 TRBV5-6
CASSLEARGAKNIQYF TRBJ2-4 TRBV5-1
CASRAPTGLSYEQYF TRBJ2-7 TRBV12-3/TRBV12-4
CATSRGGTEHEQYF TRBJ2-7 TRBV15
CASRFALEQYF TRBJ2-7 TRBV28
CATSTGTEVNNEQFF TRBJ2-1 TRBV24-1
CASRLVGGSRELFF TRBJ2-2 TRBV5-5
CASSFRQGGSYNSPLHF TRBJ1-6 TRBV12-3/TRBV12-4
CASRPTGELFF TRBJ2-2 TRBV7-9
CSARVFGVGTEAFF TRBJ1-1 TRBV20-1
CSARGHLGQQETQYF TRBJ2-5 TRBV20-1
CASSYDSYGYTF TRBJ1-2 TRBV3-1
CASSLGLAAVPRQETQYF TRBJ2-5 TRBV11-1
CASSNPGQNYEQYF TRBJ2-7 TRBV4-1
CASSLQQGNVYEQYF TRBJ2-7 TRBV7-3
CASSSLSSGMYNEQFF TRBJ2-1 TRBV28
CASSGGGALATNEKLFF TRBJ1-4 TRBV5-1
CASSQGLAGGTTDTQYF TRBJ2-3 TRBV5-1
CASSQDRRGIYNEQFF TRBJ2-1 TRBV3-1
CATGRVSTDTQYF TRBJ2-3 TRBV4-1
CASSPMGGQNTGELFF TRBJ2-2 TRBV7-2
CASSLLSGMETQYF TRBJ2-5 TRBV7-9
CASSLRYSGGETQYF TRBJ2-5 TRBV7-9
CASRFQQGNTGELFF TRBJ2-2 TRBV12-3/TRBV12-4
CASTKIGQGSFF TRBJ2-1 TRBV6-6
CSVAEEGLGEQYF TRBJ2-7 TRBV29-1
CASSLEQAIYEQYF TRBJ2-7 TRBV7-9
CASTPDRGEAFF TRBJ1-1 TRBV6-2/TRBV6-3
CASSWGLAAKNIQYF TRBJ2-4 TRBV5-1
CASSDSFTGELFF TRBJ2-2 TRBV6-4
CASSLRNRGNEQYF TRBJ2-7 TRBV5-5
CASNPGRVGSYNEQFF TRBJ2-1 TRBV27
CASSQDTLRGNTGELFF TRBJ2-2 TRBV4-3
CASSPRTSGSPYEQYF TRBJ2-7 TRBV27
CASSLHTGTGEFF TRBJ2-1 TRBV12-3/TRBV12-4
CAISENEVTQYF TRBJ2-3 TRBV10-3
CATRPKTGEVLAQYF TRBJ2-5 TRBV15
CSVEAGDRGNNGELFF TRBJ2-2 TRBV29-1
CASSRGAGPTDTQYF TRBJ2-3 TRBV28
CAISKEQETQYF TRBJ2-5 TRBV10-3
CASRPQGLTEAFF TRBJ1-1 TRBV27
CASSRRSAAPNSPLHF TRBJ1-6 TRBV28
CASSSPGSGTYEQYF TRBJ2-7 TRBV5-1
CASSSPGQGKYGYTF TRBJ1-2 TRBV28
CASSLLSSETQYF TRBJ2-5 TRBV7-2
CASSLIGERREQYF TRBJ2-7 TRBV5-1
CASSPDWGGQPQHF TRBJ1-5 TRBV28
CASSDRAGVGNEQFF TRBJ2-1 TRBV25-1
CASSRQTGGFGSYNEQFF TRBJ2-1 TRBV6-1
CATEGRVNEKLFF TRBJ1-4 TRBV2
CSARRQETQYF TRBJ2-5 TRBV20-1
CSYTTGTDYGYTF TRBJ1-2 TRBV20-1
CATSQGQSQETQYF TRBJ2-5 TRBV15
CASSTGLAGGGNTGELFF TRBJ2-2 TRBV5-1
CASRQTLGEGPQHF TRBJ1-5 TRBV12-3/TRBV12-4
CASTQASFRGETQYF TRBJ2-5 TRBV12-3/TRBV12-4